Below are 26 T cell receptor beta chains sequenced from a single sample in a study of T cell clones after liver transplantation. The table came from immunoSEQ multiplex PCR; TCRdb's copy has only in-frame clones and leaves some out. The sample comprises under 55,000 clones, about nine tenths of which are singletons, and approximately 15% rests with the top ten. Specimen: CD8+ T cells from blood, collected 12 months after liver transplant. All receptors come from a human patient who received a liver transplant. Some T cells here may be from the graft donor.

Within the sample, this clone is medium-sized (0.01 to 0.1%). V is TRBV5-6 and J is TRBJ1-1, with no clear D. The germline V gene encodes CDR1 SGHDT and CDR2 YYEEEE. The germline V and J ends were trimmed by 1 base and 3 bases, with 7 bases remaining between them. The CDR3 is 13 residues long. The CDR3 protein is CASSLLQYTEAFF. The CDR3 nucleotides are TGTGCCAGCAGCTTGCTCCAGTACACTGAAGCTTTCTTT.

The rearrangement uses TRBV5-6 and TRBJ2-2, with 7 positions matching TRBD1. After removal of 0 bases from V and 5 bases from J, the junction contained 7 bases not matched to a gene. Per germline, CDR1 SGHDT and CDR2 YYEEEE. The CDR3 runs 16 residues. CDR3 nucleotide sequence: TGTGCCAGCAGCTTGGGACAGGGTGGAGTGACCGGGGAGCTGTTTTTT. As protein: CASSLGQGGVTGELFF.

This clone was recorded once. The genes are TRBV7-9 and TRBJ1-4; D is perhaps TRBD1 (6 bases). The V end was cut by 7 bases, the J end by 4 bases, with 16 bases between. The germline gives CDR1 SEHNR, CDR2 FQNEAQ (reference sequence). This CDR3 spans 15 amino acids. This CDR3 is CASTLERGLNEKLFF. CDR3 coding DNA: TGTGCCAGCACCCTCGAGCGGGGGCTTAATGAAAAACTGTTTTTT.

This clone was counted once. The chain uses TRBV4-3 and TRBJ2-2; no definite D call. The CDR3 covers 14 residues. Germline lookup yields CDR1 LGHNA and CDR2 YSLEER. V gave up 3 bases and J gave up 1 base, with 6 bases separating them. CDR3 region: CASSQEGNTGELFF. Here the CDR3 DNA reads TGCGCCAGCAGCCAGGAAGGGAACACCGGGGAGCTGTTTTTT.

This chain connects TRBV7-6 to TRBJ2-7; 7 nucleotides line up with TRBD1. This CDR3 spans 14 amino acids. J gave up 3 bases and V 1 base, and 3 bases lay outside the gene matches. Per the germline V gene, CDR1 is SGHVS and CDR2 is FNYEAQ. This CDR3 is CASSLGQGDYEQYF. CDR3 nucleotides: TGTGCCAGCAGCTTAGGCCAGGGGGACTACGAGCAGTACTTC. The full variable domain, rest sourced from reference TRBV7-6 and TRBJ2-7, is GAGVSQSPRYKVTKRGQDVALRCDPISGHVSLYWYRQALGQGPEFLTYFNYEAQQDKSGLPNDRFSAERPEGSISTLTIQRTEQRDSAMYRCASSLGQGDYEQYFGPGTRLTVT.

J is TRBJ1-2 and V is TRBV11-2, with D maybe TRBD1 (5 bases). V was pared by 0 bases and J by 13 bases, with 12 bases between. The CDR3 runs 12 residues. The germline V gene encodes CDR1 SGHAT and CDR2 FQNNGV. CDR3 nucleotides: TGTGCCAGCAGCTTAGATGGGACTCCGGGCACCTTC. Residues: CASSLDGTPGTF.

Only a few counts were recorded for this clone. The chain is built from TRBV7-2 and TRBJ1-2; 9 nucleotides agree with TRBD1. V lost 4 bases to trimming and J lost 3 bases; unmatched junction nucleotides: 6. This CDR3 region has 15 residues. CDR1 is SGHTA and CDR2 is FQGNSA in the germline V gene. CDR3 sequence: CASSSTGGADYGYTF. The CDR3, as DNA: TGTGCCAGCAGCTCGACAGGGGGGGCGGACTATGGCTACACCTTC.

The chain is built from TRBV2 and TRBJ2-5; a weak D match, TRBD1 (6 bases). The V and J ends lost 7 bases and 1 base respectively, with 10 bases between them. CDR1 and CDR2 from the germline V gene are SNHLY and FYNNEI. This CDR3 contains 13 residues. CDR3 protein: CASIGGGQETQYF. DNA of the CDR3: TGTGCCAGCATTGGGGGCGGCCAAGAGACCCAGTACTTC.

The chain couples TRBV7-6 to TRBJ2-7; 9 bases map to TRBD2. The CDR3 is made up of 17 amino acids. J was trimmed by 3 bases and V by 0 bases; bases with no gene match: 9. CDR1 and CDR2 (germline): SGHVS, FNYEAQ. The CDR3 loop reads CASSLASGLASYYEQYF. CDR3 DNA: TGTGCCAGCAGCTTAGCTAGTGGACTAGCGAGCTACTACGAGCAGTACTTC.

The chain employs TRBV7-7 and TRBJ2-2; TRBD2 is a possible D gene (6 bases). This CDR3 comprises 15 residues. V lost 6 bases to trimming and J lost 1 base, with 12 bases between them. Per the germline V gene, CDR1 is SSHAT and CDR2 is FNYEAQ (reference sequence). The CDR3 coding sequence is TGTGCCAGCAGTTCGGGACTGGGGAACACCGGGGAGCTGTTTTTT. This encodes CASSSGLGNTGELFF.

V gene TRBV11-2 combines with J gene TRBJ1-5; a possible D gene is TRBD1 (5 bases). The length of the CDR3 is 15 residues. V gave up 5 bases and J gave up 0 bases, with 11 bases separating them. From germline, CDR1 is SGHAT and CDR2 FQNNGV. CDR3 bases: TGTGCCAGCAGCACCGGACATTATAGCAATCAGCCCCAGCATTTT. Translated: CASSTGHYSNQPQHF.

This CDR3 reads CASSPSDHGLAGGHFYEQYF. As DNA, the CDR3 is TGTGCCAGCAGCCCGTCCGACCATGGACTAGCGGGAGGGCATTTCTACGAGCAGTACTTC. J is TRBJ2-7 and V is TRBV28; TRBD2 matches 15 bases. J was trimmed by 3 bases and V by 6 bases; bases with no gene match: 18. The CDR3 has 20 residues. CDR1 MDHEN and CDR2 SYDVKM come from the germline V gene. The complete variable domain, with remaining parts taken from reference TRBV28 and TRBJ2-7, reads DVKVTQSSRYLVKRTGEKVFLECVQDMDHENMFWYRQDPGLGLRLIYFSYDVKMKEKGDIPEGYSVSREKKERFSLILESASTNQTSMYLCASSPSDHGLAGGHFYEQYFGPGTRLTVT.

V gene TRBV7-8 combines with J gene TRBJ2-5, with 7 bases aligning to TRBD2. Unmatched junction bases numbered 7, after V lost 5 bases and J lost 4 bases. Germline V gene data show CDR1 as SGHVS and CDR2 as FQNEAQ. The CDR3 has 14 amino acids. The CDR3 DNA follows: TGTGCCAGCAGCCCAGCGGGGTGGGGAGAGACCCAGTACTTC. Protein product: CASSPAGWGETQYF.

CDR3 sequence: CASSVGGLAEYTDTQYF. CDR3 nucleotide sequence: TGTGCCAGCAGCGTGGGGGGACTAGCGGAGTACACAGATACGCAGTATTTT. The rearrangement joins TRBV9 to TRBJ2-3, with 11 bases matching TRBD2. The V gene's germline CDR1 is SGDLS and CDR2 YYNGEE. Unmatched junction bases numbered 7, after V lost 2 bases and J lost 2 bases. The CDR3 is made up of 17 amino acids.

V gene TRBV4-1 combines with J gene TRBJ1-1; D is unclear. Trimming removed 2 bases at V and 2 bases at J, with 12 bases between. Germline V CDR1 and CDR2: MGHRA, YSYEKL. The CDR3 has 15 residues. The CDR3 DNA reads TGCGCCAGCAGCCAACCTTCCCCACTTAACACTGAAGCTTTCTTT. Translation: CASSQPSPLNTEAFF.

CDR3 DNA sequence: TGTGCCAGCAGTTACTCCCCCGGGACAGGCACCGGGGAGCTGTTTTTT. It codes for CASSYSPGTGTGELFF. V gene TRBV6-5 combines with J gene TRBJ2-2; 8 bases match TRBD1. The ends lost 0 bases at V and 4 bases at J; junction bases unmatched: 4. Looked up from germline, CDR1 is MNHEY and CDR2 is SVGAGI. The CDR3 contains 16 residues.

The CDR3 DNA reads TGTGCCAGTAGTATAGTTCTCGGGTTCGCCTACGAGCAGTACTTC. It yields the protein CASSIVLGFAYEQYF. This chain connects TRBV19 to TRBJ2-7; D is ambiguous. The CDR3 sequence is 15 residues long. V gave up 1 base and J gave up 2 bases, with 12 bases separating them. Germline V lookup: CDR1 LNHDA, CDR2 SQIVND (reference sequence). The full variable domain, with the rest looked up from reference TRBV19 and TRBJ2-7, is DGGITQSPKYLFRKEGQNVTLSCEQNLNHDAMYWYRQDPGQGLRLIYYSQIVNDFQKGDIAEGYSVSREKKESFPLTVTSAQKNPTAFYLCASSIVLGFAYEQYFGPGTRLTVT.

DNA for the CDR3: TGTGCCAGCAGCTTAGAAGAAGGCTACGAGCAGTACTTC. Amino acid sequence: CASSLEEGYEQYF. The rearrangement uses TRBV7-9 and TRBJ2-7, with D unresolved. Per germline, CDR1 SEHNR and CDR2 FQNEAQ (reference sequence). The germline V and J ends were trimmed by 1 base and 3 bases, with 7 bases remaining between them. This CDR3 has 13 residues. Using reference TRBV7-9 and TRBJ2-7 for the parts outside the CDR3, the full variable domain is DTGVSQNPRHKITKRGQNVTFRCDPISEHNRLYWYRQTLGQGPEFLTYFQNEAQLEKSRLLSDRFSAERPKGSFSTLEIQRTEQGDSAMYLCASSLEEGYEQYFGPGTRLTVT.

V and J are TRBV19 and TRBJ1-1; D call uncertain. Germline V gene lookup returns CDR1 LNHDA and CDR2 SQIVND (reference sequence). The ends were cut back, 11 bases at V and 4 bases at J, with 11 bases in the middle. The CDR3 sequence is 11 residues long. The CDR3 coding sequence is TGTGCCTCTTCACAGAGCACTGAAGCTTTCTTT. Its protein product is CASSQSTEAFF.

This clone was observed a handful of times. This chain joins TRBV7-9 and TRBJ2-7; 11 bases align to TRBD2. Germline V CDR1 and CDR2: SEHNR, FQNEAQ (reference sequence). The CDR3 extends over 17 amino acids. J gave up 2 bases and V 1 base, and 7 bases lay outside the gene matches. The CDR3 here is CASSLETSGKGTYEQYF. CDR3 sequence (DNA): TGTGCCAGCAGCTTAGAGACTAGCGGGAAGGGCACCTACGAGCAGTACTTC.

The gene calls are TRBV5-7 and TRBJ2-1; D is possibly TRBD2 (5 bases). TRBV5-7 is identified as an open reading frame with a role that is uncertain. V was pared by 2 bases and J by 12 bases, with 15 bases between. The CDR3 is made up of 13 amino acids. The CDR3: CASSLAAVRRQFF. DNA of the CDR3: TGTGCCAGCAGCTTAGCAGCGGTTAGACGGCAGTTCTTC.

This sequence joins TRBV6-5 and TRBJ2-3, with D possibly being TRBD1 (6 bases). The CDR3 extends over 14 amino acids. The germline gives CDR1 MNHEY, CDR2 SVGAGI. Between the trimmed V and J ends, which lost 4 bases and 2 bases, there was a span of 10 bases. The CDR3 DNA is TGTGCCAGCAGTTTAGGACAGCACACAGATACGCAGTATTTT. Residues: CASSLGQHTDTQYF.

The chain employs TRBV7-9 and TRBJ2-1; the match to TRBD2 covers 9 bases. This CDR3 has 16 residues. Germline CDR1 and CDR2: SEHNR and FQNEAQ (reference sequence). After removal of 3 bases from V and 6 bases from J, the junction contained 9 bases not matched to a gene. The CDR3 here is CASSFKALAGVNEQFF. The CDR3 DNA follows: TGTGCCAGCAGCTTTAAGGCATTAGCGGGAGTCAATGAGCAGTTCTTC.

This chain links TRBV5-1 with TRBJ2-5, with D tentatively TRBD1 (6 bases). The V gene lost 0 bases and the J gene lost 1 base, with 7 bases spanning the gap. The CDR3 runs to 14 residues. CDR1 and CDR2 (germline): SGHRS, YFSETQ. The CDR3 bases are TGCGCCAGCAGCTTGGGGACAGCCCAAGAGACCCAGTACTTC. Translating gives CASSLGTAQETQYF.

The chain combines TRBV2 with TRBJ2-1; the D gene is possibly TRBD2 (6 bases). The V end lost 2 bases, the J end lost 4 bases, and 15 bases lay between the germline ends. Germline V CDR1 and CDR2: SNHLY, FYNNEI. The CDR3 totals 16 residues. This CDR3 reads CASSESGLGEYNEQFF. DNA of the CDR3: TGTGCCAGCAGTGAATCGGGACTGGGGGAATACAATGAGCAGTTCTTC.

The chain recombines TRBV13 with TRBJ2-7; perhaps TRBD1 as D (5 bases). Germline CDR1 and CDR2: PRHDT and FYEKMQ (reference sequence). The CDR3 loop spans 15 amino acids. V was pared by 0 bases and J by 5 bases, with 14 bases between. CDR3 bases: TGTGCCAGCAGCTTAGGCCCCCTGGGCAGGGACGAGCAGTACTTC. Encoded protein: CASSLGPLGRDEQYF.